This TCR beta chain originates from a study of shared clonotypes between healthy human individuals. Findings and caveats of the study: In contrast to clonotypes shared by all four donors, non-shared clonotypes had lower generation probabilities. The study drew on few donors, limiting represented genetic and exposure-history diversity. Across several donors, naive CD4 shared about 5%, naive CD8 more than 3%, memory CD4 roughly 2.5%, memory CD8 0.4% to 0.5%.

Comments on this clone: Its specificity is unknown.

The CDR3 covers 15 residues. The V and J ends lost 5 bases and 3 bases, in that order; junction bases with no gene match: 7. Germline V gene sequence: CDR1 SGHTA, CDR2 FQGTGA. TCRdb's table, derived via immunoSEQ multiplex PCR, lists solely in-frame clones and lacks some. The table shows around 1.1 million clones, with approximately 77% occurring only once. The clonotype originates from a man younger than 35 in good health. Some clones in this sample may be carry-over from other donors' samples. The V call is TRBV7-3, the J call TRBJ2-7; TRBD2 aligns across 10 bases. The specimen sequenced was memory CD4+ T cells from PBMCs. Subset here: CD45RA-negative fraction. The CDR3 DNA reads TGTGCCAGCAGCATTCTAGCGGGAGCGGACTACGAGCAGTACTTC. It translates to CASSILAGADYEQYF.